This T cell receptor (beta chain) came from a study of PD-1 blockade in classical Hodgkin lymphoma. Regarding the study as a whole: A significant rise in TCR diversity was seen by C4D1 for CD4+ cells but not for CD8+ cells. Newly diagnosed patients were reported to exhibit reduced baseline TCR diversity relative to healthy donors.

Concerning this clone: What it recognizes is unknown.

Clones were read by immunoSEQ multiplex PCR, and TCRdb kept only the in-frame ones, dropping some. Of 30,000 to 40,000 clones in the sample, approximately 90% were seen once. Time point given: cycle 4 day 1 (C4D1), after five to seven weeks of nivolumab. Autologous stem cell transplantation was followed by relapse in every patient, and brentuximab vedotin exposure varied. Magnetic negative selection of thawed PBMCs was the method by which CD4+ T cells were purified. Complete response, partial response or progressive disease constituted the best response categories observed. V trimming: 4 bases; J trimming: 3 bases; junction bases outside the gene matches: 13. This CDR3 has 17 residues. The germline V gene has CDR1 SQVTM and CDR2 ANQGSEA.

This clonotype originated in a human donor with classical Hodgkin lymphoma. Here the sequenced sample was CD4+ T cells from blood, taken before the fourth cycle of nivolumab. V is TRBV29-1 and J is TRBJ2-1; 9 bases are shared with TRBD2. The CDR3 loop is CSVVGRGRGPYYNEQFF. The CDR3 DNA sequence: TGCAGCGTTGTCGGTCGCGGGAGGGGTCCCTACTACAATGAGCAGTTCTTC.